The entry that follows covers one T cell receptor beta chain sequence. Antigen: not known. Sequenced by immunoSEQ multiplex PCR; TCRdb stores in-frame clones only, minus some. The sample lists about 260,000 clones, roughly 91% occurring once. This sample is drawn from a study of cytomegalovirus exposure and HLA in healthy donors. At the level of the study: A subsequent analysis reported that the 120 or so validation repertoires were produced on the same platform that had also been used for the roughly 670 first-cohort repertoires.

The study's findings and limits: Through in vitro validation, three CMV-associated chains were shown to be specific for CMV antigens. Researchers counted 150 to 200 TCR beta chains as cytomegalovirus-associated. Within the 130 or so validation repertoires, first-cohort TCR clusters tended to co-occur, according to a later analysis.

Looked up from germline, CDR1 is SGHKS and CDR2 is YYEKEE (reference sequence). The length of the CDR3 is 14 residues. V shed 3 bases and J 3 bases; nucleotides not matched to a gene: 5. Sequences were obtained from PBMCs. V usage is TRBV5-5 and J usage is TRBJ2-7; 8 bases fit TRBD1. This clonotype was sampled from a woman younger than 45 in good health and CMV-seronegative. Written as DNA, the CDR3 is TGTGCCAGCAGCTGGACAGGGATGAACTACGAGCAGTACTTC. The encoded protein is CASSWTGMNYEQYF.